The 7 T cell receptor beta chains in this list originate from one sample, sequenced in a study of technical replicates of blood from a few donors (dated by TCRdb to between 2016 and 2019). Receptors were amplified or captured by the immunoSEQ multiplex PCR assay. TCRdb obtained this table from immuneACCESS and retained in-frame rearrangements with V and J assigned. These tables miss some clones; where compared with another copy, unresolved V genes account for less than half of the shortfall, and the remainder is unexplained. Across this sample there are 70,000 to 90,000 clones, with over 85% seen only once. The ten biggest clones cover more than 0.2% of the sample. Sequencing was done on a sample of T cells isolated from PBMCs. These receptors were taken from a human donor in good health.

CDR3 DNA sequence: TGTGCCAGCTCACCGCGGGATGCAACTAATGAAAAACTGTTTTTT. Translation: CASSPRDATNEKLFF. The gene calls are TRBV18 and TRBJ1-4, with unresolved D. The CDR3 is made up of 15 amino acids. Trimming shortened V by 3 bases and J by 0 bases, and 8 bases separated the two germline ends. Germline CDR1 is KGHSH and CDR2 is LQKENI.

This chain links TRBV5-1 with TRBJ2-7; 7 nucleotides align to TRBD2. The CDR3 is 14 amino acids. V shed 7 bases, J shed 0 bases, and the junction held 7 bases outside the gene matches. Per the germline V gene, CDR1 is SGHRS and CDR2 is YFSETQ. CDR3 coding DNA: TGCGCCAGCTCAGAGCGGGGAAGCTCCTACGAGCAGTACTTC. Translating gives CASSERGSSYEQYF.

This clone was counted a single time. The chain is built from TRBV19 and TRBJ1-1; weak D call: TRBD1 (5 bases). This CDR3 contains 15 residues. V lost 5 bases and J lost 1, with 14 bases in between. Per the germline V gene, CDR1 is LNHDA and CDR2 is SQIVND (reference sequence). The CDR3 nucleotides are TGTGCCAGTAGTCCCCAAGGCAGGGCGAACACTGAAGCTTTCTTT. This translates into CASSPQGRANTEAFF.

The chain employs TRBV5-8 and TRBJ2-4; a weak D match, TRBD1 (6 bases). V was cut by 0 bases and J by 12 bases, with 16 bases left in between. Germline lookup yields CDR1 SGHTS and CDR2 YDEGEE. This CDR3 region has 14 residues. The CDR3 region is CASSLGGTPLDQYF. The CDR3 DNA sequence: TGTGCCAGCAGCTTGGGGGGGACACCTTTAGATCAGTACTTC.

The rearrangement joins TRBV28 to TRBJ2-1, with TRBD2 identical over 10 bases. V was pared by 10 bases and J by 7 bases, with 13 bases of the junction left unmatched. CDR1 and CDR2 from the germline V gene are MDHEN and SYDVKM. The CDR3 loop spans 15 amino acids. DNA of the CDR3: TGTGCCACCCAGTTACCCCCTAGCGGGAGAAATGAGCAGTTCTTC. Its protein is CATQLPPSGRNEQFF.

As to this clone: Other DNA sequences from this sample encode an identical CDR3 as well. CDR3 amino acids: CASSEPGTSAYNEQFF. DNA of the CDR3: TGCGCCAGCAGTGAGCCAGGGACTAGCGCATACAATGAGCAGTTCTTC. The chain has TRBV10-2 and TRBJ2-1, with 10 bases identical to TRBD2. The germline V gene encodes CDR1 WSHSY and CDR2 SAAADI. The CDR3 has 16 amino acids. With 2 bases clipped from V and 4 bases from J, the junction kept 5 bases outside the gene matches.

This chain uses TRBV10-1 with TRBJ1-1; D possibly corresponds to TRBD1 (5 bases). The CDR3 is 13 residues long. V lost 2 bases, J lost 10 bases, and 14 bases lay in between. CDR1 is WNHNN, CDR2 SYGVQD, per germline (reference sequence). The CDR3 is CASSEGPPGGAFF. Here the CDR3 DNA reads TGCGCCAGCAGTGAGGGACCCCCGGGGGGAGCTTTCTTT.